The clone carrying this T cell receptor (beta chain) has a count of ten or more. CDR3 length: 15 residues. Between the trimmed V and J ends, which lost 6 bases and 5 bases, there was a span of 19 bases. The source of the sample is a study of T cells in Graves' hyperthyroidism and ophthalmopathy. Researchers amplified the TCR beta CDR3 regions from RNA transcripts. The primer set for the first-round RT-PCR of the TCR CDR3 was HTBI. TCRdb reprocessed the multiplex PCR reads via MiXCR and lists one record per CDR3 protein. Of hundreds of thousands of distinct CDR3 sequences in the sample, about 20% are singletons; the top ten hold 47%.

This sequence originates from a man aged 40-55 years with Graves' ophthalmopathy. The chain links TRBV12-3 or TRBV12-4 to TRBJ1-1; D might be TRBD1 (5 bases). The specimen was blood. CDR3 amino acids: CASRPAWGVGTEAFF. The CDR3 bases are TGTGCCAGCAGGCCTGCTTGGGGGGTAGGGACTGAAGCTTTCTTT.